This T cell receptor (beta chain) originates from a study of CD8+CD57+ T cells in acquired aplastic anemia. Study details: Mean yield of DNA from sorted CD4+ and CD8+ cells was about 3.2 ug.

Genomic DNA served as template for TCR beta VDJ and CDR3 profiling. TCRdb passed the reads through MiXCR, listing each CDR3 protein once. The sample includes around 200,000 distinct CDR3 sequences, less than 65% seen only once; the top ten take roughly 43%. The CDR3 is 15 residues long. The germline CDR1 and CDR2 sequences are MGHDK and SYGVNS. V was shortened by 1 base and J by 2 bases, with 9 bases between the two germline ends. Patients chosen for sequencing had CD8+CD57+ cells that had expanded, as shown by flow cytometry. The sequencing sample was made of sorted CD4+, CD8+, or CD8+CD57+ T cells (not recorded which) from PBMCs. This clonotype was sampled from a human donor with aplastic anemia. J is TRBJ2-1 and V is TRBV25-1; no definite D call. Here the CDR3 DNA reads TGTGCCAGCAGTGAATCGTCAATAGCCTACAATGAGCAGTTCTTC. Residues: CASSESSIAYNEQFF.